The entry below describes one TCR beta chain. Its antigen is not identified. Germline V lookup: CDR1 MNHEY, CDR2 SMNVEV (reference sequence). The CDR3 is 14 amino acids. The V gene lost 2 bases and the J gene lost 0 bases, with 8 bases spanning the gap. This entry is derived from a study of OX40 agonist ivuxolimab in advanced cancers. The assay was immunoSEQ multiplex PCR, and TCRdb's table has in-frame clones only and misses some. This repertoire shows about 150,000 clones, around 94% found once; its top ten account for 0.31%. General study findings and limits: At 0.1-3.0 mg/kg, partial responders had clonal expansion among the lowest observed. Normalized expansion of T-cell clones was also low for some nonresponders.

Autoimmune disease history or systemic immunosuppression disqualified patients. Patients had blood sampled at baseline and again on cycle 4 day 1 and cycle 7 day 1. The sample here was CD4+ or CD8+ T cells sorted from blood, taken in a trial of the OX40 agonist ivuxolimab. This rearrangement joins TRBV27 to TRBJ2-7; D is unresolved. This sequence was found in an adult with an advanced solid tumor such as melanoma, head and neck, liver or kidney cancer. CDR3 in amino acids: CASSLSKSSYEQYF. The CDR3 bases are TGTGCCAGCAGTTTAAGCAAGAGCTCCTACGAGCAGTACTTC.